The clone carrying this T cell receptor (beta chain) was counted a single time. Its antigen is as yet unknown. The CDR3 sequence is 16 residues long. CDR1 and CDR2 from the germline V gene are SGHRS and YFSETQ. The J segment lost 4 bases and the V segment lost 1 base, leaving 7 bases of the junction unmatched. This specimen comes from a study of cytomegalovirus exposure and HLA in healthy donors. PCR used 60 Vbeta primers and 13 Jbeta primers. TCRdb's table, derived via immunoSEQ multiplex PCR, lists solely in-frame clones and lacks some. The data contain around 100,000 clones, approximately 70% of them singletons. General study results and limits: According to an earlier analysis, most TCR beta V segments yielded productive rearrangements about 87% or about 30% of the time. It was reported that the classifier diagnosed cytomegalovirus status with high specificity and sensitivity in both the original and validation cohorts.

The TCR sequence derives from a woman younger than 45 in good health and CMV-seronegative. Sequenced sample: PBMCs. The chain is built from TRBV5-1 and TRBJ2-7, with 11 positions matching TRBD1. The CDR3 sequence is CASSLQSGTGGYEQYF. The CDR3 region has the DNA TGCGCCAGCAGCTTGCAAAGCGGGACAGGGGGTTACGAGCAGTACTTC. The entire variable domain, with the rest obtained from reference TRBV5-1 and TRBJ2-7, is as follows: KAGVTQTPRYLIKTRGQQVTLSCSPISGHRSVSWYQQTPGQGLQFLFEYFSETQRNKGNFPGRFSGRQFSNSRSEMNVSTLELGDSALYLCASSLQSGTGGYEQYFGPGTRLTVT.